The 21 T cell receptor beta chains below come from one sample, sequenced in a study of cytomegalovirus exposure and HLA in healthy donors. A multiplex PCR was run with 60 Vbeta primers and 13 Jbeta primers. The method was immunoSEQ multiplex PCR; TCRdb's version includes in-frame clones alone and lacks a portion of them. Of fewer than 200,000 clones listed, approximately 80% are singletons. Sequences were obtained from PBMCs. The receptors derive from a woman between 18 and 29 years old in good health and CMV-seropositive.

The V call is TRBV6-5, the J call TRBJ1-1, with TRBD1 matching 7 bases. The J segment lost 3 bases and the V segment lost 10 bases, leaving 5 bases of the junction unmatched. The CDR3 has 12 amino acids. Germline loops: CDR1 MNHEY, CDR2 SVGAGI. The CDR3 nucleotides read TGTGCCACCCACAGGGGTCACACTGAAGCTTTCTTT. This codes for CATHRGHTEAFF.

V gene TRBV11-3 combines with J gene TRBJ2-5; perhaps TRBD2 as D (6 bases). Per the germline V gene, CDR1 is SGHNT and CDR2 is YENEEA. V lost 1 base, J lost 7 bases, and 13 bases lay in between. This CDR3 is 14 amino acids long. The CDR3 reads CASSLAGPGGTQYF. The CDR3 nucleotides are TGTGCCAGCAGCTTAGCGGGCCCCGGGGGGACCCAGTACTTC.

This clone showed up just once. Germline is not matched at one junction end, which may reflect a read error. This chain links TRBV7-7 with TRBJ1-1, with a possible D match to TRBD1 (6 bases). This CDR3 spans 16 amino acids. The germline V gene has CDR1 SSHAT and CDR2 FNYEAQ (reference sequence). CDR3 sequence (DNA): TGTGCTAGCAGCCCAATAGGGGGTGGTGTGAACACTGAAGCTTTCTTT. Protein product: CASSPIGGGVNTEAFF.

This chain connects TRBV19 to TRBJ1-1, with D unresolved. This CDR3 has 14 amino acids. Deletions cut 6 bases from V and 1 base from J, with 12 bases between. The V gene's germline CDR1 is LNHDA and CDR2 SQIVND (reference sequence). The CDR3 DNA follows: TGTGCCAGTAGATCGGGGATCGGGAACACTGAAGCTTTCTTT. Translating it yields CASRSGIGNTEAFF.

The rearrangement joins TRBV5-4 to TRBJ2-1; TRBD2 matches 9 bases. The CDR3 contains 14 residues. The germline V gene encodes CDR1 SGHNT and CDR2 YYREEE (reference sequence). The V segment lost 4 bases and the J segment 2 bases; nucleotides outside the gene matches: 1. CDR3 bases: TGTGCCAGCAGCGCGGGGGGGGCCTACAATGAGCAGTTCTTC. It translates to CASSAGGAYNEQFF.

J is TRBJ2-5 and V is TRBV30; TRBD1 matches 7 bases. Trimming took 2 bases from V and 4 from J; bases not matched to a gene: 13. The CDR3 spans 16 residues. Per germline, CDR1 GTSNPN and CDR2 SVGIG (reference sequence). Here the CDR3 DNA reads TGTGCCTGGAGTCCTTCCGGGGTAGGGGGCCGAGAGACCCAGTACTTC. Its translation is CAWSPSGVGGRETQYF.

This clone has only one observation. The chain has TRBV13 and TRBJ2-1; D is perhaps TRBD2 (5 bases). The CDR3 consists of 14 residues. V lost 5 bases and J lost 5, with 13 bases in between. The germline V gene has CDR1 PRHDT and CDR2 FYEKMQ (reference sequence). Here the CDR3 reads CASSIPGLDNEQFF. The CDR3 nucleotides are TGTGCCAGCAGCATCCCCGGACTCGACAATGAGCAGTTCTTC.

The J gene is TRBJ1-5, the V gene TRBV27; D call uncertain. Germline CDR1 and CDR2: MNHEY and SMNVEV (reference sequence). Trimming took off 2 bases at V and 5 bases at J, with 7 bases between the two ends. CDR3 size: 13 residues. CDR3 residues: CASSLQQHQPQHF. Written as DNA, the CDR3 is TGTGCCAGCAGTTTACAACAGCATCAGCCCCAGCATTTT.

The V call is TRBV5-6, the J call TRBJ2-3; D might be TRBD2 (7 bases). The CDR3 contains 14 residues. V gave up 5 bases and J gave up 4 bases, with 14 bases separating them. Germline V gene sequence: CDR1 SGHDT, CDR2 YYEEEE. In DNA, the CDR3 is TGTGCCAGCAGTCTCAACGGGGGGCCAGATACGCAGTATTTT. Its protein product is CASSLNGGPDTQYF.

This clone has only one observation. The chain is built from TRBV29-1 and TRBJ1-1; no reliable D call. The V gene lost 4 bases and the J gene lost 3 bases, with 12 bases spanning the gap. The CDR3 consists of 13 residues. Germline CDR1 and CDR2: SQVTM and ANQGSEA. The CDR3 loop is CSVGLRADTEAFF. CDR3 nucleotides: TGCAGCGTTGGTCTCCGTGCGGACACTGAAGCTTTCTTT.

J is TRBJ1-1 and V is TRBV7-9; D is undetermined. The CDR3 spans 14 residues. Germline V gives CDR1 SEHNR, CDR2 FQNEAQ (reference sequence). Trimming took 1 base from V and 2 from J, leaving 8 bases between them. The CDR3 spells CASSLGLTNTEAFF. In nucleotides, the CDR3 is TGTGCCAGCAGCTTAGGTCTAACCAACACTGAAGCTTTCTTT.

The chain has TRBV27 and TRBJ2-1; weak D call: TRBD2 (6 bases). Germline V CDR1 and CDR2: MNHEY, SMNVEV (reference sequence). The CDR3 covers 13 residues. V gave up 6 bases and J gave up 2 bases, with 8 bases separating them. CDR3 protein: CASSGGAYNEQFF. CDR3 in DNA: TGTGCCAGCAGCGGGGGTGCCTACAATGAGCAGTTCTTC.

The chain recombines TRBV28 with TRBJ1-2; D remains unclear. Per germline, CDR1 MDHEN and CDR2 SYDVKM. The CDR3 has 12 residues. The ends were cut back, 5 bases at V and 4 bases at J, with 8 bases in the middle. CDR3 coding DNA: TGTGCCAGCAGTCTAGCCTCCTATGGCTACACCTTC. It specifies CASSLASYGYTF.

The chain joins TRBV19 to TRBJ1-4; TRBD1 matches at 9 bases. The CDR3 is made up of 15 amino acids. Germline lookup yields CDR1 LNHDA and CDR2 SQIVND (reference sequence). V lost 5 bases to trimming and J lost 7 bases; unmatched junction nucleotides: 8. The CDR3 nucleotides are TGTGCCAGTAGTCCTTGGGGGACAGGGACTGAAAAACTGTTTTTT. Translating gives CASSPWGTGTEKLFF.

This clone was detected many times. CDR3 loop: CASSTAGGVNTEAFF. In DNA form, the CDR3 reads TGTGCCAGCAGCACAGCAGGCGGGGTGAACACTGAAGCTTTCTTT. The V gene is TRBV7-8, the J gene TRBJ1-1; D gene ambiguous. The V gene's germline CDR1 is SGHVS and CDR2 FQNEAQ. The CDR3 length is 15 residues. Trimming removed 5 bases from V and 0 bases from J, with 13 bases in between.

This rearrangement joins TRBV18 to TRBJ1-2; the match to TRBD1 covers 12 bases. Trimming cost V 4 bases and J 8 bases; bases outside gene matches: 5. The CDR3 is 14 amino acids. Germline-derived CDR1 and CDR2 are KGHSH and LQKENI. The CDR3, as DNA: TGTGCCAGCTCACTGGGACAGGGGGCAGAGGGCTACACCTTC. Its translation is CASSLGQGAEGYTF.

J is TRBJ2-7 and V is TRBV4-1; TRBD1 aligns across 8 bases. Germline V CDR1 and CDR2: MGHRA, YSYEKL. V was clipped by 4 bases and J by 3 bases; unmatched bases: 5. The CDR3 contains 14 residues. The CDR3, as DNA: TGCGCCAGCAGCCCCAACGACAGGGGCTACGAGCAGTACTTC. Its protein is CASSPNDRGYEQYF.

The V and J genes are TRBV5-1 and TRBJ1-1, with 10 bases that match TRBD1. In germline, CDR1 is SGHRS, CDR2 YFSETQ. Germline trimming cut 4 bases from V and 0 bases from J; bases unmatched to any gene: 6. This CDR3 is built from 16 residues. The CDR3 region is CASSTGTGDLNTEAFF. In DNA form, the CDR3 reads TGCGCCAGCAGCACCGGGACAGGGGATCTGAACACTGAAGCTTTCTTT.

The chain is built from TRBV7-6 and TRBJ2-1; maybe TRBD2 (5 bases). CDR1 and CDR2 from the germline V gene are SGHVS and FNYEAQ. The CDR3 covers 12 residues. The V and J ends lost 4 bases and 10 bases respectively, with 11 bases between them. CDR3 amino acids: CASSSGLDEQFF. CDR3 DNA sequence: TGTGCCAGCAGCTCCGGACTTGACGAGCAGTTCTTC.

This clone was picked up one time. The rearrangement uses TRBV5-1 and TRBJ2-3, with a tentative D call TRBD1 (5 bases). The CDR3 runs 14 residues. V lost 5 bases, J lost 0 bases, and 10 bases lay in between. Germline assignment: CDR1 SGHRS and CDR2 YFSETQ. The CDR3, as DNA: TGCGCCAGCAGAGAGGACACCAGCACAGATACGCAGTATTTT. Translating gives CASREDTSTDTQYF.

This clone was counted only a few times. The rearrangement joins TRBV5-4 to TRBJ2-3; D is uncertain. V was pared by 7 bases and J by 2 bases, with 14 bases between. This CDR3 is 14 amino acids long. Germline loops: CDR1 SGHNT, CDR2 YYREEE (reference sequence). The CDR3 spells CASVDGLLTDTQYF. The CDR3 bases are TGTGCCAGCGTCGATGGGCTCCTCACAGATACGCAGTATTTT.